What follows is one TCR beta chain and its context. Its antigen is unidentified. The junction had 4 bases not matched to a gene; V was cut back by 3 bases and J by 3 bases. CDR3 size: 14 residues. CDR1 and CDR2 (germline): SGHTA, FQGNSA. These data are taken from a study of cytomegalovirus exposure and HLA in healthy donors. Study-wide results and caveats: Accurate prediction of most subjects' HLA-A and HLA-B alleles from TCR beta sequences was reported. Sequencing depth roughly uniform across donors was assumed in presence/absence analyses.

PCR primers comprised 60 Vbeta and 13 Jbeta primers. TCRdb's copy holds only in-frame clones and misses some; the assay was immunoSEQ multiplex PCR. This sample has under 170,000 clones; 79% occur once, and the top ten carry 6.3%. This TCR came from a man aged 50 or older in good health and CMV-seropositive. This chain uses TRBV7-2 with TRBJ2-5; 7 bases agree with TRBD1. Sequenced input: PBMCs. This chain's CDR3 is CASSFWDRKETQYF. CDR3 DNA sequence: TGTGCCAGCAGCTTTTGGGACAGAAAAGAGACCCAGTACTTC. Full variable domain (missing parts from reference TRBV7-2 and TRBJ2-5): GAGVSQSPSNKVTEKGKDVELRCDPISGHTALYWYRQSLGQGLEFLIYFQGNSAPDKSGLPSDRFSAERTGGSVSTLTIQRTQQEDSAVYLCASSFWDRKETQYFGPGTRLLVL.